One sample yielded the 6 T cell receptor beta chains listed below, sequenced in a study of vaccination and CD4 T cells after COVID-19. An Oncomine TCR Beta short-read assay was used to sequence the DNA from cultured CD4+ T cells. TCRdb itself ran the PCR reads through MiXCR, one entry per CDR3 protein. The data contain about 20,000 distinct CDR3 sequences, around 63% of them singletons. Noted treatment: roughly ten-day PBMC culture with coronavirus spike peptide pools or control peptides (ViraFEST assay). No antigen is known for these receptors. Input material: CD4+ T cells from blood, cultured in vitro. All receptors come from a human donor who had recovered from COVID-19.

The CDR3 loop is CAWTVIGGGYTF. The DNA for the CDR3 is TGTGCCTGGACCGTTATCGGGGGTGGCTACACCTTC. The chain carries TRBV30 and TRBJ1-2, with D perhaps matching TRBD1 (5 bases). CDR1 is GTSNPN and CDR2 is SVGIG in the germline V gene (reference sequence). Trimming removed 4 bases at V and 7 bases at J, with 13 bases between. This CDR3 contains 12 residues.

The rearrangement joins TRBV7-6 to TRBJ2-7; D tentatively reads TRBD1 or TRBD2 (7 bases each). Germline values: CDR1 SGHVS, CDR2 FNYEAQ. This CDR3 comprises 15 residues. With 4 bases removed from V and 3 bases from J, the gap between germline ends came to 16 bases. The CDR3 sequence: CASSSGGQGDYEQYF. CDR3 sequence (DNA): TGTGCCAGCAGCTCCGGGGGGCAGGGGGACTACGAGCAGTACTTC.

This clonotype was counted a few times. J is TRBJ1-2 and V is TRBV24-1, with 7 bases that match TRBD1. The CDR3 runs to 13 residues. Trimming removed 5 bases from V and 4 bases from J; junction bases left unmatched: 3. Per the germline V gene, CDR1 is KGHDR and CDR2 is SFDVKD. The CDR3 spells CATSGQGGYGYTF. CDR3 DNA: TGTGCCACCAGTGGCCAGGGGGGCTATGGCTACACCTTC.

This chain joins TRBV20-1 and TRBJ1-2; D unclear. The CDR3 is 16 residues long. Germline V lookup: CDR1 DFQATT, CDR2 SNEGSKA (reference sequence). V lost 0 bases and J 0 bases, leaving 14 bases between the germline ends. The chain's CDR3 is CSARDINRVSNYGYTF. CDR3 coding DNA: TGCAGTGCTAGAGATATCAACCGGGTTTCTAACTATGGCTACACCTTC.

V is TRBV30 and J is TRBJ1-5; D is unclear. The germline V and J ends were trimmed by 2 bases and 3 bases, with 11 bases remaining between them. The CDR3 sequence is 14 residues long. Germline-derived CDR1 and CDR2 are GTSNPN and SVGIG (reference sequence). This CDR3 is CAWSKGRPNQPQHF. For the CDR3, the DNA is TGTGCCTGGAGTAAAGGGCGGCCCAATCAGCCCCAGCATTTT.

V gene TRBV7-2 combines with J gene TRBJ1-2; no firm D call. This CDR3 has 13 residues. Germline CDR1 reads SGHTA; CDR2 reads FQGNSA. The V and J ends lost 5 bases and 8 bases respectively, with 15 bases between them. The CDR3 reads CASSALGGNGYTF. The CDR3, as DNA: TGTGCCAGCAGCGCACTTGGTGGGAACGGCTACACCTTC.